The next 15 T cell receptor beta chains were all read from a single sample in a study of cytomegalovirus exposure and HLA in healthy donors. Primers for the PCR totalled 60 Vbeta and 13 Jbeta. Some clones are missing from TCRdb's copy, which holds only in-frame ones; the method was immunoSEQ multiplex PCR. In the table there are 150,000 to 200,000 clones, approximately 80% of which are singletons. Sequenced: PBMCs. The receptor source for this set is a boy between 2 and 10 years old in good health and CMV-seronegative.

This clone was found once. The rearrangement links TRBV7-6 to TRBJ2-3; the D gene is possibly TRBD2 (7 bases). V lost 0 bases and J 0 bases, leaving 10 bases between the germline ends. CDR3 length equals 16 residues. The V gene's germline CDR1 is SGHVS and CDR2 FNYEAQ. The chain's CDR3 is CASSLAAGASTDTQYF. The CDR3 DNA follows: TGTGCCAGCAGCTTAGCGGCGGGGGCGAGCACAGATACGCAGTATTTT.

This sequence joins TRBV27 and TRBJ2-1, with 10 bases lining up with TRBD2. Trimming took 3 bases from V and 8 from J; bases not matched to a gene: 13. Germline-derived CDR1 and CDR2 are MNHEY and SMNVEV (reference sequence). CDR3 length equals 17 residues. The CDR3 loop reads CASSFAESGGALDEQFF. In DNA form, the CDR3 reads TGTGCCAGCAGTTTTGCAGAGAGCGGGGGGGCCCTGGATGAGCAGTTCTTC.

The table lists this clone with a few counts. Additional DNA sequences in this sample encode the identical CDR3. This rearrangement joins TRBV11-1 to TRBJ2-7; 7 nucleotides agree with TRBD2. The CDR3 sequence is 13 residues long. The germline V gene has CDR1 SGHAT and CDR2 FQDESV (reference sequence). With V trimmed by 2 bases and J by 4 bases, 2 bases remained unmatched. The CDR3 bases are TGTGCCAGCAGCTTAACGGGGGGATACGAGCAGTACTTC. As protein: CASSLTGGYEQYF. The full variable domain, rest sourced from reference TRBV11-1 and TRBJ2-7, is EAEVAQSPRYKITEKSQAVAFWCDPISGHATLYWYRQILGQGPELLVQFQDESVVDDSQLPKDRFSAERLKGVDSTLKIQPAELGDSAMYLCASSLTGGYEQYFGPGTRLTVT.

The V call is TRBV7-9, the J call TRBJ2-3; TRBD2 might be the D (6 bases). CDR3 length: 14 amino acids. Germline V gives CDR1 SEHNR, CDR2 FQNEAQ (reference sequence). Trimming took off 5 bases at V and 4 bases at J, with 13 bases between the two ends. CDR3 sequence reads: CASSLTSIADTQYF. The CDR3 nucleotides read TGTGCCAGCAGCCTGACTAGTATCGCAGATACGCAGTATTTT.

The gene calls are TRBV19 and TRBJ1-3; D uncertain. This CDR3 region has 10 residues. CDR1 LNHDA and CDR2 SQIVND come from the germline V gene (reference sequence). Trimming took off 7 bases at V and 9 bases at J, with 7 bases between the two ends. In nucleotides, the CDR3 is TGTGCCAGTACAACGGGCACCATATATTTT. The encoded protein is CASTTGTIYF.

This clone was counted a few times. This sequence joins TRBV27 and TRBJ2-3, with 7 bases identical to TRBD1. The ends lost 4 bases at V and 1 base at J; junction bases unmatched: 2. Germline assignment: CDR1 MNHEY and CDR2 SMNVEV (reference sequence). The CDR3 covers 14 residues. The CDR3 is CASSSTGGTDTQYF. The CDR3 DNA sequence: TGTGCCAGCAGTTCCACAGGGGGCACAGATACGCAGTATTTT.

This clone has only one observation. The J gene is TRBJ1-2, the V gene TRBV4-3, with TRBD1 matching 8 bases. Trimming took 1 base from V and 8 from J; bases not matched to a gene: 9. The germline CDR1 and CDR2 sequences are LGHNA and YSLEER. The CDR3 is 15 residues long. CDR3 DNA sequence: TGCGCCAGCAGCCAAGGGTCCGCAGGGGGCTACGGCTACACCTTC. This gives the protein CASSQGSAGGYGYTF.

The chain combines TRBV13 with TRBJ1-1, with unresolved D. V was shortened by 5 bases and J by 5 bases, with 12 bases between the two germline ends. CDR1 PRHDT and CDR2 FYEKMQ come from the germline V gene (reference sequence). The CDR3 totals 13 residues. CDR3 sequence (DNA): TGTGCCAGCAGCAACGGGGTAGGGACTGAAGCTTTCTTT. Translation: CASSNGVGTEAFF. The variable domain in full, completed from reference TRBV13 and TRBJ1-1, reads AAGVIQSPRHLIKEKRETATLKCYPIPRHDTVYWYQQGPGQDPQFLISFYEKMQSDKGSIPDRFSAQQFSDYHSELNMSSLELGDSALYFCASSNGVGTEAFFGQGTRLTVV.

The V gene is TRBV7-8, the J gene TRBJ2-5, with TRBD2 matching over 12 bases. The CDR3 is 17 amino acids. V shed 5 bases and J 2 bases; nucleotides not matched to a gene: 9. Germline-derived CDR1 and CDR2 are SGHVS and FQNEAQ. The CDR3: CASSTGLAGSPQETQYF. The CDR3 DNA sequence: TGTGCCAGCAGCACAGGACTAGCGGGGAGTCCTCAAGAGACCCAGTACTTC.

The V gene is TRBV7-9, the J gene TRBJ1-2; TRBD1 aligns across 10 bases. The CDR3 runs to 14 residues. In germline, CDR1 is SEHNR, CDR2 FQNEAQ (reference sequence). V was pared by 1 base and J by 8 bases, with 4 bases of the junction left unmatched. Written as DNA, the CDR3 is TGTGCCAGCAGCTTAGTCGGACAGGGGGGAGGCTACACCTTC. Translated, it gives CASSLVGQGGGYTF.

This clone was seen more than once but under ten times. The V gene is TRBV5-6, the J gene TRBJ2-5; TRBD2 matches 10 bases. The V and J ends lost 8 bases and 3 bases, in that order; junction bases with no gene match: 7. The CDR3 length is 14 residues. Germline V gives CDR1 SGHDT, CDR2 YYEEEE. The CDR3 sequence: CASSGLAAKETQYF. For the CDR3, the DNA is TGTGCCAGTAGTGGACTAGCGGCAAAAGAGACCCAGTACTTC.

V gene TRBV9 combines with J gene TRBJ1-1, with D perhaps matching TRBD1 (5 bases). The V gene lost 4 bases and the J gene lost 3 bases, with 16 bases spanning the gap. The CDR3 consists of 15 residues. The germline CDR1 and CDR2 sequences are SGDLS and YYNGEE. CDR3: CASSSDGGRYTEAFF. The DNA of the CDR3 is TGTGCCAGCAGCTCCGACGGGGGAAGGTACACTGAAGCTTTCTTT.

This chain links TRBV4-2 with TRBJ2-3; TRBD2 matches at 11 bases. The CDR3 has 16 residues. Germline V CDR1 and CDR2: LGHNA, YNFKEQ. V gave up 0 bases and J gave up 5 bases; unmatched junction bases: 4. The CDR3 sequence is CASSQEGLAARDTQYF. CDR3 nucleotide sequence: TGTGCCAGCAGCCAAGAGGGACTAGCGGCCCGAGATACGCAGTATTTT.

The V gene is TRBV27, the J gene TRBJ2-2; 10 bases align to TRBD2. The CDR3 totals 12 residues. Germline CDR1 is MNHEY and CDR2 is SMNVEV (reference sequence). CDR3 sequence reads: CVSGRITGELFF. CDR3 bases: TGTGTTAGCGGGAGGATTACCGGGGAGCTGTTTTTT.

The chain employs TRBV30 and TRBJ2-1; TRBD2 matches 7 bases. Trimming removed 4 bases from V and 0 bases from J; junction bases left unmatched: 6. The CDR3 is 15 residues long. CDR1 GTSNPN and CDR2 SVGIG come from the germline V gene (reference sequence). CDR3 nucleotide sequence: TGTGCCTGGATTCCTACTAGCGCCTCCTACAATGAGCAGTTCTTC. It translates to CAWIPTSASYNEQFF. The whole variable domain, filled in from reference TRBV30 and TRBJ2-1, reads SQTIHQWPATLVQPVGSPLSLECTVEGTSNPNLYWYRQAAGRGLQLLFYSVGIGQISSEVPQNLSASRPQDRQFILSSKKLLLSDSGFYLCAWIPTSASYNEQFFGPGTRLTVL.